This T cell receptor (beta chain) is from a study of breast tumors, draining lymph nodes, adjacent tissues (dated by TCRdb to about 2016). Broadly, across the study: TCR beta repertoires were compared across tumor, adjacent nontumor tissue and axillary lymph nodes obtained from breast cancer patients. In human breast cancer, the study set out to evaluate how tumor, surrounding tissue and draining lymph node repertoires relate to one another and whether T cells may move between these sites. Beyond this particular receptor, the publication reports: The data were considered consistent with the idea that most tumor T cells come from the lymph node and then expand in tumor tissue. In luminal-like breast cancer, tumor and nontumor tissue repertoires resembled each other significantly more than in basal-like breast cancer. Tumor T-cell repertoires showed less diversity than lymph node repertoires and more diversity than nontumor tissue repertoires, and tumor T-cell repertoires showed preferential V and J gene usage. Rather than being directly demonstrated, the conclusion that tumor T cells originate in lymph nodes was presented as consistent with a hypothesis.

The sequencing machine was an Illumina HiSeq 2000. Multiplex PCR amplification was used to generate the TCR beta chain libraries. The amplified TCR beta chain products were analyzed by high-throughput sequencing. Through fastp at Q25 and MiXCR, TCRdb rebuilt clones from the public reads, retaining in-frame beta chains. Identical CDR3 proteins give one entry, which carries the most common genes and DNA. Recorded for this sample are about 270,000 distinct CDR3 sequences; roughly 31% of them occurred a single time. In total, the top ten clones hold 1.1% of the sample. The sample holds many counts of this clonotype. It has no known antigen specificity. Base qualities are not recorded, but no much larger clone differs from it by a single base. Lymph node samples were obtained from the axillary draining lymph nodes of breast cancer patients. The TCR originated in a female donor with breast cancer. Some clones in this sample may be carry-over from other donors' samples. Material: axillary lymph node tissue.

The nucleotides are TGTGCCAGCAGCGTCAACCCCACAGGGAGCTACGAGCAGTACTTC. This translates into CASSVNPTGSYEQYF. The V gene is TRBV9 and the J gene is TRBJ2-7; the best D guess is TRBD1, with 6 bases matching. The germline V gene gives CDR1 as SGDLS and CDR2 as YYNGEE. Relative to germline, V is 2 bases shorter and J is 3 bases shorter, with 15 bases between their ends. The CDR3 goes from the cysteine to the phenylalanine over 15 residues. The only DNA kept is the CDR3, 45 bases in frame from the first base.